One sample yielded the 13 T cell receptor beta chains listed below, sequenced in a study of T-cell memory formation after mild COVID-19. TCRdb reprocessed the 5' RACE reads via MiXCR and lists one record per CDR3 protein. The table shows hundreds of thousands of distinct CDR3 sequences, with roughly 21% occurring only once. The source material was PBMCs or a T cell subset sorted from them (not recorded which). The receptors derive from an adult woman who had mild COVID-19 (a few samples of this study predate the infection). Cell type and time point are not known.

The chain joins TRBV7-9 to TRBJ1-6, with a tentative D call TRBD1 (5 bases). The CDR3 has 14 amino acids. Deletions cut 5 bases from V and 6 bases from J, with 11 bases between. CDR1 and CDR2 (germline): SEHNR, FQNEAQ (reference sequence). The CDR3 here is CASSAGTPNSPLHF. Here the CDR3 DNA reads TGTGCCAGCAGCGCCGGGACTCCTAATTCACCCCTCCACTTT. The full variable domain, with the rest looked up from reference TRBV7-9 and TRBJ1-6, is DTGVSQNPRHKITKRGQNVTFRCDPISEHNRLYWYRQTLGQGPEFLTYFQNEAQLEKSRLLSDRFSAERPKGSFSTLEIQRTEQGDSAMYLCASSAGTPNSPLHFGNGTRLTVT.

This clonotype was counted only a few times. The genes are TRBV7-2 and TRBJ1-1; 8 bases agree with TRBD1. Germline CDR1 and CDR2: SGHTA and FQGNSA. CDR3 length: 15 residues. With V trimmed by 5 bases and J by 6 bases, 11 bases remained unmatched. The chain's CDR3 is CASSQLRGRGSEAFF. CDR3 coding DNA: TGTGCCAGCAGCCAGCTCAGGGGGCGCGGGTCTGAAGCTTTCTTT.

This clonotype showed up just a few times. V gene TRBV7-2 combines with J gene TRBJ1-1, with D possibly being TRBD1 (5 bases). Trimming removed 5 bases at V and 4 bases at J, with 14 bases between. CDR3 length: 14 amino acids. CDR1 is SGHTA, CDR2 FQGNSA, per germline. CDR3 in amino acids: CASSRPDRRTEAFF. In DNA, the CDR3 is TGTGCCAGCAGCCGCCCCGACAGACGCACTGAAGCTTTCTTT.

V and J are TRBV24-1 and TRBJ2-7; D remains unclear. Germline values: CDR1 KGHDR, CDR2 SFDVKD. Trimming removed 8 bases at V and 2 bases at J, with 9 bases between. This CDR3 comprises 12 residues. The CDR3 nucleotides read TGTGCCACCACGGCGGAGCCCTACGAGCAGTACTTC. Translated: CATTAEPYEQYF.

The gene calls are TRBV20-1 and TRBJ2-7, with a tentative D call TRBD2 (5 bases). There are 15 residues in the CDR3. V lost 5 bases to trimming and J lost 3 bases, with 20 bases between them. The germline V gene encodes CDR1 DFQATT and CDR2 SNEGSKA (reference sequence). CDR3 DNA: TGCAGTGCTGGGGTAGGAGCAGCGGCGAGCTACGAGCAGTACTTC. Its protein is CSAGVGAAASYEQYF.

This clonotype was seen more than once but under ten times. This chain uses TRBV5-1 with TRBJ1-1, with D unclear. Germline CDR1 and CDR2: SGHRS and YFSETQ. The CDR3 is 14 residues long. With 6 bases removed from V and 4 bases from J, the gap between germline ends came to 16 bases. CDR3 protein: CASTDHRGSTEAFF. For the CDR3, the DNA is TGCGCCAGCACCGACCACCGGGGTTCCACTGAAGCTTTCTTT.

The CDR3 sequence is CSARDAEAFF. The CDR3 DNA reads as TGCAGTGCTAGAGATGCTGAAGCTTTCTTT. V gene TRBV20-1 combines with J gene TRBJ1-1, with D unclear. Per the germline V gene, CDR1 is DFQATT and CDR2 is SNEGSKA (reference sequence). The CDR3 sequence is 10 residues long. Trimming removed 0 bases from V and 6 bases from J, with 2 bases in between.

This clonotype showed up many times. The V call is TRBV7-9, the J call TRBJ2-1, with D hard to call. This CDR3 is 11 amino acids long. Germline V lookup: CDR1 SEHNR, CDR2 FQNEAQ (reference sequence). Between the trimmed V and J ends, which lost 4 bases and 10 bases, there was a span of 8 bases. CDR3 in amino acids: CASSSLGEQFF. The DNA of the CDR3 is TGTGCCAGCAGCTCACTGGGGGAGCAGTTCTTC.

This clonotype was seen repeatedly, ten times or more. The chain is built from TRBV6-5 and TRBJ2-3; 8 bases are a match to TRBD2. V lost 5 bases and J lost 6; bases outside the gene matches: 1. Germline CDR1 MNHEY, CDR2 SVGAGI. The CDR3 totals 12 residues. The chain's CDR3 is CASSRGGDTQYF. The CDR3 bases are TGTGCCAGCAGTCGGGGGGGGGATACGCAGTATTTT.

This clonotype was counted once. The chain recombines TRBV20-1 with TRBJ2-3; 12 nucleotides agree with TRBD2. There are 14 residues in the CDR3. Losses at the gene ends were 5 bases for V and 2 bases for J; bases not matched to a gene: 2. CDR1 is DFQATT, CDR2 SNEGSKA, per germline (reference sequence). The CDR3 region has the DNA TGCAGTGCTGGACTAGCGGGGCTCACAGATACGCAGTATTTT. Translated: CSAGLAGLTDTQYF.

This clonotype was seen more than once but under ten times. V and J are TRBV6-1 and TRBJ2-7, with 11 bases matching TRBD1. CDR1 and CDR2 from the germline V gene are MNHNS and SASEGT. V was pared by 6 bases and J by 4 bases, with 2 bases of the junction left unmatched. The CDR3 is 13 amino acids. The CDR3: CASRDRGRYEQYF. CDR3 sequence (DNA): TGTGCCAGCAGGGACAGGGGGCGTTACGAGCAGTACTTC.

This clonotype came up many times. The chain joins TRBV29-1 to TRBJ2-7; no reliable D call. V was cut by 5 bases and J by 0 bases, with 5 bases left in between. Germline V gene sequence: CDR1 SQVTM, CDR2 ANQGSEA. The CDR3 loop spans 11 amino acids. The CDR3 bases are TGCAGCGTTACGGGCTCCTACGAGCAGTACTTC. This translates into CSVTGSYEQYF.

To note about this clonotype: Mismatch with germline at one junction end may stem from a read error. The rearrangement uses TRBV7-8 and TRBJ2-2, with 14 bases fitting TRBD2. The CDR3 contains 21 residues. Looked up from germline, CDR1 is SGHVS and CDR2 is FQNEAQ. CDR3 DNA sequence: TGTGCCAGCAGATTAGCAAGGGCAGGACTAGCGGGGGGTCGAGGCACCGGGGAGCTGTTTTTT. This sequence encodes CASRLARAGLAGGRGTGELFF.